The next 12 T cell receptor beta chains were all read from a single sample in a study of cytomegalovirus exposure and HLA in healthy donors (dated by TCRdb to about 2017). The protocol used for the library was the immunoSEQ multiplex PCR assay. For the multiplex PCR, a mixture combining 60 forward primers for TCR Vbeta segments and 13 reverse primers for TCR Jbeta segments was used. TCRdb mirrors the immuneACCESS table, restricted to in-frame sequences. Some clones are absent from its copies; in checked studies, under half trace to an unresolved V gene, and the reason for the others is unknown. This sample has 97,000 or so clones in its table, and about 81% of those were observed once. About 1.5% of the sample belongs to the ten largest clones. The sample was PBMCs. The receptors were sampled from a middle-aged man in good health and CMV-seronegative.

By sample share, this clone is medium-sized (0.01 to 0.1%). The CDR3 bases are TGTGCCAGCAAACTGGACAGAAACTATGGCTACACCTTC. As protein: CASKLDRNYGYTF. The chain carries TRBV2 and TRBJ1-2; perhaps TRBD1 as D (6 bases). The CDR3 runs to 13 residues. V shed 7 bases and J shed 2 bases, with 11 bases lying between them. The V gene's germline CDR1 is SNHLY and CDR2 FYNNEI.

The CDR3 DNA reads as TGTGCCAGCAGCTTGGGGGGTATGAGCAATCAGCCCCAGCATTTT. Its translation is CASSLGGMSNQPQHF. This chain uses TRBV7-9 with TRBJ1-5, with D maybe TRBD1 (5 bases). The germline V and J ends were trimmed by 3 bases and 1 base, with 10 bases remaining between them. This CDR3 contains 15 residues. The germline V gene encodes CDR1 SEHNR and CDR2 FQNEAQ (reference sequence).

This chain connects TRBV7-8 to TRBJ2-3; D perhaps matches TRBD1 (6 bases). The germline CDR1 and CDR2 sequences are SGHVS and FQNEAQ. This CDR3 is built from 15 residues. Trimming removed 3 bases at V and 4 bases at J, with 14 bases between. The CDR3 sequence is CASSLGQGYSDTQYF. In DNA, the CDR3 is TGTGCCAGCAGCTTGGGTCAGGGGTACTCAGATACGCAGTATTTT. Together with reference TRBV7-8 and TRBJ2-3, the CDR3 gives the full variable domain: GAGVSQSPRYKVAKRGQDVALRCDPISGHVSLFWYQQALGQGPEFLTYFQNEAQLDKSGLPSDRFFAERPEGSVSTLKIQRTQQEDSAVYLCASSLGQGYSDTQYFGPGTRLTVL.

The chain recombines TRBV5-4 with TRBJ1-2, with D hard to call. The germline V gene has CDR1 SGHNT and CDR2 YYREEE (reference sequence). The length of the CDR3 is 14 residues. V was cut by 6 bases and J by 0 bases, with 12 bases left in between. DNA of the CDR3: TGTGCCAGCACCATGAGGGCGACTAACTATGGCTACACCTTC. Protein: CASTMRATNYGYTF.

The chain joins TRBV7-8 to TRBJ1-1; D possibly corresponds to TRBD1 (6 bases). Germline V CDR1 and CDR2: SGHVS, FQNEAQ. Trimming shortened V by 5 bases and J by 0 bases, and 13 bases separated the two germline ends. This CDR3 contains 15 residues. CDR3 in amino acids: CASSRRQVMNTEAFF. DNA for the CDR3: TGTGCCAGCAGCCGTAGACAGGTCATGAACACTGAAGCTTTCTTT.

The V call is TRBV11-2, the J call TRBJ2-1, with 9 bases fitting TRBD2. This CDR3 contains 18 residues. Germline V CDR1 and CDR2: SGHAT, FQNNGV. The V segment lost 4 bases and the J segment 6 bases; nucleotides outside the gene matches: 16. The CDR3 DNA is TGTGCCAGCAGCTCGTCCGGGACTAGCCCAATATCATCCAATGAGCAGTTCTTC. Protein product: CASSSSGTSPISSNEQFF.

The chain links TRBV19 to TRBJ2-6; the match to TRBD2 covers 8 bases. CDR3 length equals 17 residues. With 6 bases clipped from V and 2 bases from J, the junction kept 9 bases outside the gene matches. Germline CDR1 LNHDA, CDR2 SQIVND (reference sequence). The CDR3 DNA reads as TGTGCCAGTAGACTCCCCAGCGGGGGAACTGGGGCCAACGTCCTGACTTTC. Translating it yields CASRLPSGGTGANVLTF.

This clone was observed once. The rearrangement uses TRBV19 and TRBJ1-2, with TRBD1 identical over 8 bases. J lost 7 bases, V lost 3 bases, and 7 bases had no gene match. This CDR3 region has 14 residues. Germline V gene sequence: CDR1 LNHDA, CDR2 SQIVND (reference sequence). The CDR3 nucleotides read TGTGCCAGTAGTATTCCCGCCGGGACAGGTGGCTACACCTTC. Translated, it gives CASSIPAGTGGYTF.

The chain is built from TRBV4-3 and TRBJ2-2; tentative D call: TRBD1 (5 bases). This CDR3 region has 19 residues. Trimming stripped 0 bases from V and 0 bases from J, with 17 bases between. CDR1 and CDR2 from the germline V gene are LGHNA and YSLEER. The CDR3 DNA sequence: TGCGCCAGCAGCCAAGAAGTCCCGAGACAGTTCGCGAACACCGGGGAGCTGTTTTTT. Translated, it gives CASSQEVPRQFANTGELFF.

This clone was seen more than once but under ten times. This chain links TRBV2 with TRBJ1-6, with D perhaps TRBD1 (6 bases). Trimming left V 6 bases short and J 10 bases short, with 16 bases between. CDR3 length equals 14 residues. Per the germline V gene, CDR1 is SNHLY and CDR2 is FYNNEI. The chain's CDR3 is CASRRDTSFSPLHF. CDR3 sequence (DNA): TGTGCCAGCAGGAGGGACACATCGTTCTCACCCCTCCACTTT.

The CDR3 nucleotides read TGCGCCAGCAGCCAAGAGACAGGTCCCTACGAGCAGTACTTC. This translates into CASSQETGPYEQYF. The V gene is TRBV4-1, the J gene TRBJ2-7, with D tentatively TRBD1 (6 bases). CDR3 length equals 14 residues. Trimming stripped 0 bases from V and 2 bases from J, with 8 bases between. CDR1 is MGHRA and CDR2 is YSYEKL in the germline V gene.

The chain joins TRBV5-6 to TRBJ1-2, with D possibly matching TRBD1 (5 bases). CDR1 SGHDT and CDR2 YYEEEE come from the germline V gene. The CDR3 runs to 13 residues. Trimming took 1 base from V and 8 from J, leaving 12 bases between them. This CDR3 reads CASSLSGFGGYTF. CDR3 coding DNA: TGTGCCAGCAGCTTGTCAGGGTTCGGCGGCTACACCTTC.